The rows below give T cell receptor beta chains drawn from one sample of a study of blood T cell repertoires in COVID-19. Produced via immunoSEQ multiplex PCR; TCRdb's table is partial and in-frame only. The repertoire has around 27,000 clones, 65% to 90% of them found once; the top ten carry 25%. Sequenced sample: peripheral blood. These receptors were taken from a man between 65 and 85 years old with active COVID-19. The CDR3 runs from the conserved cysteine through the conserved F or W. Fields, in order: CDR3 protein, CDR3 DNA, D gene, V gene, clone size, J gene. A D gene is named only where the DNA matches it firmly. Only part of the rows carry a size: once, few, many, or a class if the clone is expanded.

cdr3_aa: CASAGGINEQFF
cdr3_nt: TGTGCCAGCGCGGGAGGGATAAATGAGCAGTTCTTC
d_call: TRBD2
v_call: TRBV6-6
clone_size: NA
j_call: TRBJ2-1

cdr3_aa: CAWSVPGTGDTEAFF
cdr3_nt: TGTGCCTGGAGTGTCCCCGGGACAGGGGACACTGAAGCTTTCTTT
d_call: TRBD1
v_call: TRBV30
clone_size: NA
j_call: TRBJ1-1

cdr3_aa: CASSLAQGAGEAFF
cdr3_nt: TGTGCCAGCAGCTTAGCTCAGGGGGCGGGTGAAGCTTTCTTT
d_call: TRBD1
v_call: TRBV7-8
clone_size: NA
j_call: TRBJ1-1

cdr3_aa: CSASWDRGANEQFF
cdr3_nt: TGCAGTGCTAGTTGGGACAGAGGGGCCAATGAGCAGTTCTTC
d_call: TRBD1
v_call: TRBV20-1
clone_size: NA
j_call: TRBJ2-1

cdr3_aa: CASTTLAGDTQYF
cdr3_nt: TGTGCCAGCACCACCCTAGCGGGAGATACGCAGTATTTT
d_call: TRBD2
v_call: TRBV7-2
clone_size: NA
j_call: TRBJ2-3

cdr3_aa: CASSQNSGALNYGYTF
cdr3_nt: TGTGCCAGCAGCCAAAATAGCGGAGCGTTAAACTATGGCTACACCTTC
d_call: NA
v_call: TRBV14
clone_size: few
j_call: TRBJ1-2

cdr3_aa: CATSDLQTPGQAGDTQYF
cdr3_nt: TGTGCCACCAGTGATCTACAAACTCCGGGACAGGCAGGAGATACGCAGTATTTT
d_call: TRBD1
v_call: TRBV24-1
clone_size: once
j_call: TRBJ2-3

cdr3_aa: CASSLGLGVQETQYF
cdr3_nt: TGTGCCAGCAGCTTGGGACTAGGCGTCCAAGAGACCCAGTACTTC
d_call: TRBD2
v_call: TRBV7-9
clone_size: NA
j_call: TRBJ2-5

cdr3_aa: CAWSGGLPRPDTQYF
cdr3_nt: TGTGCCTGGAGTGGGGGACTGCCCCGTCCAGATACGCAGTATTTT
d_call: NA
v_call: TRBV30
clone_size: NA
j_call: TRBJ2-3

cdr3_aa: CASSSGLAGGVQETQYF
cdr3_nt: TGTGCCAGCAGCTCAGGACTAGCGGGGGGGGTCCAAGAGACCCAGTACTTC
d_call: TRBD2
v_call: TRBV5-8
clone_size: NA
j_call: TRBJ2-5

cdr3_aa: CASSLYTGSGRAAYEQYF
cdr3_nt: TGTGCCAGCAGCTTGTACACCGGTAGCGGGAGGGCCGCTTACGAGCAGTACTTC
d_call: TRBD2
v_call: TRBV5-6
clone_size: NA
j_call: TRBJ2-7

cdr3_aa: CASSLTGGEDTQYF
cdr3_nt: TGTGCCAGCAGCTTAACAGGGGGCGAGGATACGCAGTATTTT
d_call: TRBD1
v_call: TRBV7-3
clone_size: once
j_call: TRBJ2-3